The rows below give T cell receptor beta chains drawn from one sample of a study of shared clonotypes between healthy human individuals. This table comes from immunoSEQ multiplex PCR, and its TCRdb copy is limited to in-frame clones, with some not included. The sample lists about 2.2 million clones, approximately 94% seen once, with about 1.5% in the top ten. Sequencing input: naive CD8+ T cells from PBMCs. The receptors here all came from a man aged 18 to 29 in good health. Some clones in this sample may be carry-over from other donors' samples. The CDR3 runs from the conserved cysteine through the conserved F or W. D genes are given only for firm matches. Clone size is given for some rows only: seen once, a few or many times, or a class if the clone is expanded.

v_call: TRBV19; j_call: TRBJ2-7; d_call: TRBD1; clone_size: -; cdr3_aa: CASSPGDRVYEQYF; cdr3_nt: TGTGCCAGTAGTCCCGGGGACAGGGTCTACGAGCAGTACTTC
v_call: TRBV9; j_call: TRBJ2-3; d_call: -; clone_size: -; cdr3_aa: CASSGWKGSTDTQYF; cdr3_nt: TGTGCCAGCAGCGGGTGGAAGGGTTCCACAGATACGCAGTATTTT
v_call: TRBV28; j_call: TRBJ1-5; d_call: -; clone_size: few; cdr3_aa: CASSFSQPQHF; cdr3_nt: TGTGCCAGCAGTTTCTCTCAGCCCCAGCATTTT
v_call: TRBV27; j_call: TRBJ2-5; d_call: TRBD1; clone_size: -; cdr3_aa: CASSPRDREETQYF; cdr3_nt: TGTGCCAGCAGTCCCCGGGACAGGGAAGAGACCCAGTACTTC
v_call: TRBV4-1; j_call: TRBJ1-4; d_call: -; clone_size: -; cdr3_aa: CASSQGGRITSLEKLFF; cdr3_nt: TGCGCCAGCAGCCAAGGGGGAAGAATTACCAGTCTTGAAAAACTGTTTTTT
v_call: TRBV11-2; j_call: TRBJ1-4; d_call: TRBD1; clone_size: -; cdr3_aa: CASSTRQGAIEKLFF; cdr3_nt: TGTGCCAGCAGCACAAGACAGGGGGCTATTGAAAAACTGTTTTTT
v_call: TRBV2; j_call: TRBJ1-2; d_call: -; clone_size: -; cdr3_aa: CASSVLGQAIYGYTF; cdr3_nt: TGTGCCAGCAGTGTTTTGGGTCAGGCTATCTATGGCTACACCTTC
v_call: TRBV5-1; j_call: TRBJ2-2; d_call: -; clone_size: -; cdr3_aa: CASIQSVDGELFF; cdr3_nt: TGCGCCAGCATCCAGTCAGTGGACGGGGAGCTGTTTTTT
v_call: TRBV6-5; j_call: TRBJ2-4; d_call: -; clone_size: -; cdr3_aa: CASAPTGHLKNIQYF; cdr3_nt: TGTGCCAGTGCTCCCACGGGACACCTCAAAAACATTCAGTACTTC
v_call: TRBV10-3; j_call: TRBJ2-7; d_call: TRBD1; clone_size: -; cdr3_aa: CAISDRDRGEQYF; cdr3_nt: TGTGCCATCAGTGACCGAGACAGGGGCGAGCAGTACTTC
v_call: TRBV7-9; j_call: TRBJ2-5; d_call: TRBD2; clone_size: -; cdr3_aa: CASSSPRAGVWETQYF; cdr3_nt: TGTGCCAGCAGCTCCCCCCGAGCGGGAGTCTGGGAGACCCAGTACTTC
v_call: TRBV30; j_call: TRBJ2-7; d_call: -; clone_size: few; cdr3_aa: CAWSWGARGEQYF; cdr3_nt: TGTGCCTGGAGCTGGGGAGCAAGGGGCGAGCAGTACTTC
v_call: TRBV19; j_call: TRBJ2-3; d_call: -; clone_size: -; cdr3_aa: CASSLYTSDTQYF; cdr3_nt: TGTGCCAGTAGTCTCTACACTTCAGATACGCAGTATTTT
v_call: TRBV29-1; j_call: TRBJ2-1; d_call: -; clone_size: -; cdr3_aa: CSVGFPGVSYNEQFF; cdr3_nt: TGCAGCGTTGGGTTTCCGGGGGTATCCTACAATGAGCAGTTCTTC
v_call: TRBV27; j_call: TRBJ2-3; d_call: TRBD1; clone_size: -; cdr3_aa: CASSSSTGGIDTQYF; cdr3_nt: TGTGCCAGCAGTTCCTCGACAGGGGGTATAGATACGCAGTATTTT
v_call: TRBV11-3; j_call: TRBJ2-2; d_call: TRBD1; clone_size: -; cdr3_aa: CASSWGTDNTGELFF; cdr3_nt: TGTGCCAGCAGCTGGGGGACAGATAACACCGGGGAGCTGTTTTTT
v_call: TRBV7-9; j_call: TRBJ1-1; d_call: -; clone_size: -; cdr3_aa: CASSLASQLNTEAFF; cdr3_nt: TGTGCCAGCAGCTTAGCGAGTCAGCTGAACACTGAAGCTTTCTTT
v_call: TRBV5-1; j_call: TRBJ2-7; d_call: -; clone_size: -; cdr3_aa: CASSLESSYEQYF; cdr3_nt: TGCGCCAGCAGCTTGGAAAGCTCCTACGAGCAGTACTTC
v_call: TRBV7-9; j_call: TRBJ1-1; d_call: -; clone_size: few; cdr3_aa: CASSLEGYAEAFF; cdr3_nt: TGTGCCAGCAGCTTAGAAGGGTACGCTGAAGCTTTCTTT
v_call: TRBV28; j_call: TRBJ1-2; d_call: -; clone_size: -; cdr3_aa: CASSLIAGLYTF; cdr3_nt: TGTGCCAGCAGTTTAATCGCAGGACTCTACACCTTC
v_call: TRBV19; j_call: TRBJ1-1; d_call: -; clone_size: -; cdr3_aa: CASSRIRGRANTEAFF; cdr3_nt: TGTGCCAGTAGTAGGATTAGAGGCAGGGCGAACACTGAAGCTTTCTTT
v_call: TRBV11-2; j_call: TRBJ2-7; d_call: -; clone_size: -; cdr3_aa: CASSTPTGYEQYF; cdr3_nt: TGTGCCAGCAGCACCCCGACAGGTTACGAGCAGTACTTC
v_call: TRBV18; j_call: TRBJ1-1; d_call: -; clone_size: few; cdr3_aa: CASSPGAEATEAFF; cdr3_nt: TGTGCCAGCTCACCGGGGGCGGAGGCCACTGAAGCTTTCTTT
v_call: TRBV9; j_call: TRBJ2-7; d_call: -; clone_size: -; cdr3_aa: CASSPPGLGGYEQYF; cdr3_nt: TGTGCCAGCAGCCCCCCGGGGCTAGGAGGCTACGAGCAGTACTTC
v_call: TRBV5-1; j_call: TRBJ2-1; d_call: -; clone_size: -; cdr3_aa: CASSSEVSSYNEQFF; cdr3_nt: TGCGCCAGCAGCTCGGAAGTGAGCTCCTACAATGAGCAGTTCTTC
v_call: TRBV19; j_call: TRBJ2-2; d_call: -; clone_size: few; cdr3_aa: CASSVLTGAGELFF; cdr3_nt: TGTGCCAGTAGTGTCCTGACTGGGGCCGGGGAGCTGTTTTTT
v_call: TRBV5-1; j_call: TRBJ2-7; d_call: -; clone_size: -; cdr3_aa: CASSWDGAGFLDEQYF; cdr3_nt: TGCGCCAGCAGCTGGGACGGCGCGGGGTTTTTGGACGAGCAGTACTTC
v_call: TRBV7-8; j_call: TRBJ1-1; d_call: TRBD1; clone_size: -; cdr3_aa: CASSPHRGGHTEAFF; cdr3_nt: TGTGCCAGCAGCCCCCACAGGGGTGGTCACACTGAAGCTTTCTTT
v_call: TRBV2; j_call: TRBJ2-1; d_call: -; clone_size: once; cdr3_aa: CASQEADEQFF; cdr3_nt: TGTGCCAGCCAGGAAGCGGATGAGCAGTTCTTC
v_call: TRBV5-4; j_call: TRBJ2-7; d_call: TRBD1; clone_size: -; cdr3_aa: CASSSGQGYYEQYF; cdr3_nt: TGTGCCAGCAGCTCGGGACAGGGATACTACGAGCAGTACTTC
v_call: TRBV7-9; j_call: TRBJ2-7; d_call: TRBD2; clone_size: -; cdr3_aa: CASSLDRGVIALEQYF; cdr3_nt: TGTGCCAGCAGCTTAGATCGGGGGGTGATAGCGCTCGAGCAGTACTTC
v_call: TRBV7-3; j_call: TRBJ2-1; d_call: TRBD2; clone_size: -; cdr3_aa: CASSLRGLAGAYNEQFF; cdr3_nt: TGTGCCAGCAGCTTAAGGGGGCTAGCGGGAGCCTACAATGAGCAGTTCTTC
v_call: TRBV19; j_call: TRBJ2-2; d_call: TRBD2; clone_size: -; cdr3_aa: CASSIWYLAGDQTGELFF; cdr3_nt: TGTGCCAGTAGTATATGGTACCTAGCGGGAGACCAGACCGGGGAGCTGTTTTTT
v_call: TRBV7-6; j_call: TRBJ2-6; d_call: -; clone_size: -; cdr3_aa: CASSTSGANVLTF; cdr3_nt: TGTGCCAGCAGTACGTCTGGGGCCAACGTCCTGACTTTC
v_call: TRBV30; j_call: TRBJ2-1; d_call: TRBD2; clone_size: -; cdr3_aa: CAWRAGPEQFF; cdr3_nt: TGTGCCTGGAGAGCGGGACCAGAGCAGTTCTTC
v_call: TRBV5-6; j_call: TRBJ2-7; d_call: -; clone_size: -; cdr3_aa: CASSHPIGEQYF; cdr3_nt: TGTGCCAGCAGCCATCCCATTGGCGAGCAGTACTTC
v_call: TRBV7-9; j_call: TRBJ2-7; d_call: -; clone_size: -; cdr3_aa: CASSLLDTYEQYF; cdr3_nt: TGTGCCAGCAGCTTACTGGATACCTACGAGCAGTACTTC
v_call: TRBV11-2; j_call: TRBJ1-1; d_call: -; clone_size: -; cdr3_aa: CASSLDLNTEAFF; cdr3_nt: TGTGCCAGCAGCTTAGATCTGAACACTGAAGCTTTCTTT
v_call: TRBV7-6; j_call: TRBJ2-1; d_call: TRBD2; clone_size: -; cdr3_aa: CASSLVASGRNSYNEQFF; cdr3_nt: TGTGCCAGCAGCTTAGTTGCTAGCGGGAGGAACTCCTACAATGAGCAGTTCTTC
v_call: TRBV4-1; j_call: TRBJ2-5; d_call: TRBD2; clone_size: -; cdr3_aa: CASSPKTSGRETQYF; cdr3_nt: TGCGCCAGCAGCCCTAAGACTAGCGGGAGGGAGACCCAGTACTTC
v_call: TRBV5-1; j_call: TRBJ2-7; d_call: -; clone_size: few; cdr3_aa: CASTPTDSYEQYF; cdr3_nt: TGCGCCAGCACCCCGACAGACTCCTACGAGCAGTACTTC
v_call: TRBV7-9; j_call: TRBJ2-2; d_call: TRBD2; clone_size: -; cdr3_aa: CASSGWTSGRGDTGELFF; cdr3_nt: TGTGCCAGCAGCGGATGGACTAGCGGGAGGGGTGACACCGGGGAGCTGTTTTTT
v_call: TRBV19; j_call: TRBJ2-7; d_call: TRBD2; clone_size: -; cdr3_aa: CASSLGLATGEQYF; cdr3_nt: TGTGCCAGTAGTCTCGGACTAGCGACGGGGGAGCAGTACTTC
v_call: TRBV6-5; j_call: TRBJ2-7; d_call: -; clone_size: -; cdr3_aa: CASSYGVSYEQYF; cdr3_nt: TGTGCCAGCAGTTATGGGGTCTCCTACGAGCAGTACTTC
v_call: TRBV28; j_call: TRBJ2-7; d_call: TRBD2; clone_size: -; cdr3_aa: CASSPLAGGLYEQYF; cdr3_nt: TGTGCCAGCAGTCCGTTAGCGGGAGGTCTCTACGAGCAGTACTTC
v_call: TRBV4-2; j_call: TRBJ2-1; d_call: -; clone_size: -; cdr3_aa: CASSPTLGASLYNEQFF; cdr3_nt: TGTGCCAGCAGCCCGACGTTGGGGGCTAGCCTTTACAATGAGCAGTTCTTC
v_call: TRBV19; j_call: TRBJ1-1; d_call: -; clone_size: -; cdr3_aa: CASSIPYNTEAFF; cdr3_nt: TGTGCCAGTAGTATCCCCTATAACACTGAAGCTTTCTTT
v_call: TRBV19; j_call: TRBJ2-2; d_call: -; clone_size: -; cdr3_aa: CASSSQSPLADGELFF; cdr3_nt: TGTGCCAGTAGTAGTCAGTCTCCGCTGGCGGACGGGGAGCTGTTTTTT
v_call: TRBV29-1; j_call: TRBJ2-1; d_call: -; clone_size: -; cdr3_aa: CSVVVVLFNEQFF; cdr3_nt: TGCAGCGTTGTTGTCGTACTATTTAATGAGCAGTTCTTC
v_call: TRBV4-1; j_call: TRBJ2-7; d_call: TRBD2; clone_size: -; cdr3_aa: CASSQVPLAGGHEQYF; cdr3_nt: TGCGCCAGCAGCCAAGTTCCTCTAGCGGGAGGCCACGAGCAGTACTTC
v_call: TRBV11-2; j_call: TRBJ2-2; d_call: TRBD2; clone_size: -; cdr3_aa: CASSFIRYQAGEYTGELFF; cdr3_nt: TGTGCCAGCAGCTTCATTCGGTACCAGGCGGGGGAATACACCGGGGAGCTGTTTTTT
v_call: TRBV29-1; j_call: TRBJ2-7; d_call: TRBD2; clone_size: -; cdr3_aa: CSVEERGRAAYEQYF; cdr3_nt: TGCAGCGTTGAAGAGCGCGGGAGGGCCGCATACGAGCAGTACTTC
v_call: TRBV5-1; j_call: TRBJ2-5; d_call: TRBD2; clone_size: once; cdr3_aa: CASSERTRGRQETQYF; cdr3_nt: TGCGCCAGCAGCGAGAGGACTAGGGGACGCCAAGAGACCCAGTACTTC